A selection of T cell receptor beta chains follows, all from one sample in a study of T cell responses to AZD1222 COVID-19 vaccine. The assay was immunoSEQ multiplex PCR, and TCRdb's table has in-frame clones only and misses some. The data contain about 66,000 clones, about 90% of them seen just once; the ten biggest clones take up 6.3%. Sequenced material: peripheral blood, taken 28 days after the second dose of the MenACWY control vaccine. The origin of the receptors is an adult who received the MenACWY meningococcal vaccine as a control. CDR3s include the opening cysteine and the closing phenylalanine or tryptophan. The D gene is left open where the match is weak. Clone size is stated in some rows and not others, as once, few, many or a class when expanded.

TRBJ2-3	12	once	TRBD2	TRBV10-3	TGTGCCATCACCGGGGGGGGAGCTACGCAGTATTTT	CAITGGGATQYF
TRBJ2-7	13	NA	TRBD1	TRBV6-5	TGTGCCAGCAGGGGACAGGGTCCCTACGAGCAGTACTTC	CASRGQGPYEQYF
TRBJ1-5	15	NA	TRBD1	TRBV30	TGTGCCTGGAGTTTCACAGGGGGCGATGATCAGCCCCAGCATTTT	CAWSFTGGDDQPQHF
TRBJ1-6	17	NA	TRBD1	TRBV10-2	TGCGCCAGCAGTGAAACGGGACAGGCCGCCTCTCATTCACCCCTCCACTTT	CASSETGQAASHSPLHF
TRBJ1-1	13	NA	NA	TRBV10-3	TGTGCCATCAGTGAGTCGACTGCAGTCTTAGCTTTCTTT	CAISESTAVLAFF
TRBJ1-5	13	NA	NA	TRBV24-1	TGTGCCACCAGTTGGGGGGGCAATCAGCCCCAGCATTTT	CATSWGGNQPQHF
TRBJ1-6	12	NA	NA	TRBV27	TGTGCCAGCAGTCAGGAATATTCACCCCTCCACTTT	CASSQEYSPLHF
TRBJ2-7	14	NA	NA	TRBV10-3	TGTGCCATCAGTGAGCCGGGCGGTGGTCGGGAGCAGTACTTC	CAISEPGGGREQYF
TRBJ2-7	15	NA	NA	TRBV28	TGTGCCAGCAGTTTATTCCAGGCCAATCGTCGGGAGCAGTACTTC	CASSLFQANRREQYF
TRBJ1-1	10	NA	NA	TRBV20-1	TGCAGTGTATACCGGACTGAAGCTTTCTTT	CSVYRTEAFF
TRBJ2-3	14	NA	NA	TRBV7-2	TGTGCCAGCAGCACGGGACTCCGAGGGGATACGCAGTATTTT	CASSTGLRGDTQYF
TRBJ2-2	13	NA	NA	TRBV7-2	TGTGCCAGCAGCTTAATCAGGACCGGGGAGCTGTTTTTT	CASSLIRTGELFF
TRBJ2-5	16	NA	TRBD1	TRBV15	TGTGCCACCAGCAGAGATGGGGGGACAGGGGATGAGACCCAGTACTTC	CATSRDGGTGDETQYF
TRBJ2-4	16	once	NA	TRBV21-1	TGTGCCAGCAGCAAAGTCACAGGTCTAGCCAAAAACATTCAGTACTTC	CASSKVTGLAKNIQYF
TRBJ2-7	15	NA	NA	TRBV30	TGTGCCTGGAGCGATCCCGGGTACTCACTCGGCGAGCAGTACTTC	CAWSDPGYSLGEQYF
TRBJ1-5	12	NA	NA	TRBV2	TGTGCCAGCATGAGACCTGGGCAGCCCCAGCATTTT	CASMRPGQPQHF
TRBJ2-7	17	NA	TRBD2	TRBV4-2	TGTGCCAGCAGCCGATACGTTGTGGTAGCGGGGGACTACGAGCAGTACTTC	CASSRYVVVAGDYEQYF
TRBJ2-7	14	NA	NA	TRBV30	TGTGCCTGGAGTTTGTCGGGAGTGCTCTACGAGCAGTACTTC	CAWSLSGVLYEQYF
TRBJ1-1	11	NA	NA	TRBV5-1	TGCGCCAGCAGCTTCAACACTGAAGCTTTCTTT	CASSFNTEAFF
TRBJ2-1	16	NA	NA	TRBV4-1	TGCGCCAGCAGCCAAACAGGGGCGGGAGGATATAATGAGCAGTTCTTC	CASSQTGAGGYNEQFF
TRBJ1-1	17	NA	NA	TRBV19	TGTGCCAGTAGCTTTGAGGGGGGCAGGGTGGTAAGCACTGAAGCTTTCTTT	CASSFEGGRVVSTEAFF
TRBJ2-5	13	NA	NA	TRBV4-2	TGTGCCAGCAGCTCTCTCGGCCAAGAGACCCAGTACTTC	CASSSLGQETQYF
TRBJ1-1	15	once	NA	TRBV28	TGTGCCAGCAGTTTGAGTTTAGACCCCTCCACTGAAGCTTTCTTT	CASSLSLDPSTEAFF
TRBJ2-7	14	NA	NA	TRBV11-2	TGTGCCAGCAGCAGAGGCCCAGGGAGATACGAGCAGTACTTC	CASSRGPGRYEQYF
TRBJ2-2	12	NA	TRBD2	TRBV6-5	TGTGCCACAGAGCGGGAGAACGGGGAGCTGTTTTTT	CATERENGELFF
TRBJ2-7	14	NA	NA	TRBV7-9	TGTGCCAGCAGCTTCGGGGACCTATTCTACGAGCAGTACTTC	CASSFGDLFYEQYF
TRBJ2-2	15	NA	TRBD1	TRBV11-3	TGTGCCAGCACCGACAGGGCCAACGGAGCCGGGGAGCTGTTTTTT	CASTDRANGAGELFF
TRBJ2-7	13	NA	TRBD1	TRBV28	TGTGCCAGCAGTACAGGGGGGAGGTACGAGCAGTACTTC	CASSTGGRYEQYF
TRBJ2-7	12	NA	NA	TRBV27	TGTGCCAGCCGTGGGGGCAGTTACGAGCAGTACTTC	CASRGGSYEQYF
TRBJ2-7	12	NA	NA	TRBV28	TGTGCCAGCAACCTCCTAGGGGACGAGCAGTACTTC	CASNLLGDEQYF
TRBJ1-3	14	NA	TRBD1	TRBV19	TGTGCCAGCTCTCCGGACAGGGCTGGAAACACCATATATTTT	CASSPDRAGNTIYF
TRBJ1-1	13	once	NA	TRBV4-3	TGCGCCAGCAGCCAGCGCGGCGGAACTGAAGCTTTCTTT	CASSQRGGTEAFF
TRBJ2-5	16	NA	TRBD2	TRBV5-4	TGTGCCAGCAGCTTGAATCCAGGACTAGCGGCAGAGACCCAGTACTTC	CASSLNPGLAAETQYF
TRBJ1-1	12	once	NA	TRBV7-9	TGTGCCAGCAGCCAAATATGGGCCGAAGCTTTCTTT	CASSQIWAEAFF
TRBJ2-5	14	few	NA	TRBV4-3	TGCGCCAGCAGCCAAGAGAGTTTTCGGGAGACCCAGTACTTC	CASSQESFRETQYF
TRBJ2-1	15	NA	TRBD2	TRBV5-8	TGTGCCAGCAGCCGCGGGAGGGGCGGGTACAATGAGCAGTTCTTC	CASSRGRGGYNEQFF
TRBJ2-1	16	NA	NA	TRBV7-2	TGTGCCAGCAGCTTATCTCTGGGGGTACAAGTTAATGAGCAGTTCTTC	CASSLSLGVQVNEQFF
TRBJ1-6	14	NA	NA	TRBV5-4	TGTGCCAGCAGCTTTGGGGGGGCAAATTCACCCCTCCACTTT	CASSFGGANSPLHF
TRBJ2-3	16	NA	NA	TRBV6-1	TGTGCCAGCAGTGTCTCGTCGGGAGCGAGCACAGATACGCAGTATTTT	CASSVSSGASTDTQYF
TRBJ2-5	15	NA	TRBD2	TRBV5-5	TGTGCCAGCAGCATCTCTAGCGGAGGAAAAGAGACCCAGTACTTC	CASSISSGGKETQYF
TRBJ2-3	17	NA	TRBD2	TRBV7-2	TGTGCCAGCAGCCCGATCCTAGCGGGGTTAGCGGGGGATACGCAGTATTTT	CASSPILAGLAGDTQYF
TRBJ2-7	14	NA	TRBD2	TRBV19	TGTGCCAGTAGTTTAGCGGGAGGGAACTACGAGCAGTACTTC	CASSLAGGNYEQYF
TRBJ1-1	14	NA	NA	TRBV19	TGTGCCAGTAGTATTCTGGTTTTGAACACTGAAGCTTTCTTT	CASSILVLNTEAFF
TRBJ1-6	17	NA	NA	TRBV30	TGTGCCTGGAGGCTCGGGGGGGAAGGCTTGTACAATTCACCCCTCCACTTT	CAWRLGGEGLYNSPLHF
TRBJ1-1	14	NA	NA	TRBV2	TGTGCCAGCAGTGAAGCATCGGGTCGCCCCGATGCTTTCTTT	CASSEASGRPDAFF
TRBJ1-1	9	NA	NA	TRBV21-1	TGTGCCAGCAGCACCGTGGCTTTCTTT	CASSTVAFF
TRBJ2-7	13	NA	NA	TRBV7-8	TGTGCCAGCAGCCCAGGAGGGTACTACGAGCAGTACTTC	CASSPGGYYEQYF
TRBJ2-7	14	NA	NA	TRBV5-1	TGCGCCAGCAGCGCTACCTCGATGATAGGCGAGCAGTACTTC	CASSATSMIGEQYF
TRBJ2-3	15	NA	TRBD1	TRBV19	TGTGCCAGTAGTACGACAGGGACGAGCACAGATACGCAGTATTTT	CASSTTGTSTDTQYF
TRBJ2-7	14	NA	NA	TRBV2	TGTGCCAGCAGGGCGACGGTGAACTCCTACGAGCAGTACTTC	CASRATVNSYEQYF
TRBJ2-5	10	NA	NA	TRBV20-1	TGCAGTGTCCAGGAAGAGACCCAGTACTTC	CSVQEETQYF
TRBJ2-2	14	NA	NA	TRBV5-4	TGTGCCAGCAGCTTGGTGGGGGCCACCGGGGAGCTGTTTTTT	CASSLVGATGELFF
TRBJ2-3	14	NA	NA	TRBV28	TGTGCCAGCAGACCTAGAGGAGGGCCAGGTACGCAGTATTTT	CASRPRGGPGTQYF
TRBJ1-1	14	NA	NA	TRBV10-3	TGTGCCATCAGCGTTCCAGGGGAGGGCACTGAAGCTTTCTTT	CAISVPGEGTEAFF
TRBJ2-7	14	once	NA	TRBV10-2	TGCGCCAGCAGTTTCAAGGAGGGGTCCTACGAGCAGTACTTC	CASSFKEGSYEQYF